Given below is one TCR beta chain in context. An end of the junction does not agree with germline; a read error may underlie this. These data come from a study of tumor-infiltrating lymphocytes in primary liver carcinoma. Total RNA amounting to approximately 460 ng was the source from which TCR beta cDNA was made with a constant-region primer. It was through three nested multiplex PCR rounds of slightly modified ARM-PCR that TCR beta libraries arose. Via MiXCR, TCRdb re-called the multiplex PCR reads, giving one row per CDR3 protein. This table has 40,000 to 60,000 distinct CDR3 sequences, roughly 77% appearing once. Joint extraction of RNA and DNA used about 17-32 mg of bulk tissue that was unsorted. Surgical resection treated primary liver carcinoma in the patients. With chronic HBV infection, the patients were also treatment-naive. There were five separate regions sampled from each tumor. This TCR derives from a man aged 35-49 years with primary liver carcinoma and hepatitis B virus infection. Sequenced material: liver tumor tissue from sampling region 3. The subset: tumor region T3, left-lateral pole.

The CDR3 DNA sequence: TGTACCAGCAGCTTAACTGGCACTGCCTACGAACAGTACTTC. Its translation is CTSSLTGTAYEQYF. The chain links TRBV11-2 to TRBJ2-7; D is unresolved. The CDR3 consists of 14 residues. CDR1 is SGHAT, CDR2 FQNNGV, per germline.